A single sample gave rise to the 15 T cell receptor beta chains below, sequenced in a study of T cell repertoires in cytomegalovirus infection. TCRdb fed the reads into MiXCR, producing one record per CDR3 protein. This table holds just under 300,000 distinct CDR3 sequences, around 9.6% found once. Sequenced: PBMCs. The source of these receptors is a human donor in good health (CMV status not recorded). Some clones in this sample may be carry-over from other donors' samples.

The rearrangement links TRBV28 to TRBJ2-7; TRBD1 might be the D (6 bases). CDR3 length: 14 amino acids. Germline V gene data show CDR1 as MDHEN and CDR2 as SYDVKM. V lost 5 bases, J lost 4 bases, and 15 bases lay in between. The CDR3 loop reads CASSPPGHTYEQYV. DNA of the CDR3: TGTGCCAGCAGTCCTCCGGGACACACATACGAGCAGTACGTC.

This clonotype appeared many times. This chain links TRBV29-1 with TRBJ1-2; 11 bases map to TRBD1. The germline gives CDR1 SQVTM, CDR2 ANQGSEA. V was clipped by 7 bases and J by 7 bases; unmatched bases: 5. This CDR3 has 12 amino acids. The DNA of the CDR3 is TGCAGCGGATTGGACAGGGGGCTTGGCTACACCTTC. This sequence encodes CSGLDRGLGYTF.

This clonotype appeared many times. This chain uses TRBV28 with TRBJ2-3; 10 nucleotides line up with TRBD2. V dropped 1 base and J dropped 0; count of bases not matched to a gene: 4. Germline CDR1 is MDHEN and CDR2 is SYDVKM. The CDR3 runs to 17 residues. The CDR3 nucleotides are TGTGCCAGCAGTTTATCCCTAGCGGGGGAAAGCACAGATACGCAGTATTTT. Translated: CASSLSLAGESTDTQYF.

This clonotype was picked up a small number of times. J is TRBJ2-2 and V is TRBV4-2, with 7 bases identical to TRBD2. Germline V lookup: CDR1 LGHNA, CDR2 YNFKEQ. The CDR3 is 15 residues long. The junction had 5 bases not matched to a gene; V was cut back by 0 bases and J by 7 bases. Written as DNA, the CDR3 is TGTGCCAGCAGCCAAGATGGCGGGGGAGTCGGGGAGCTGTTTTTT. Its protein is CASSQDGGGVGELFF.

In this sample, this clonotype turned up many times. The chain combines TRBV7-2 with TRBJ2-4; D may be TRBD1 (8 bases). The CDR3 covers 19 residues. V lost 2 bases to trimming and J lost 3 bases, with 23 bases between them. From germline, CDR1 is SGHTA and CDR2 FQGNSA. The CDR3 sequence: CASSLKDGRTGRDKNIQYF. Written as DNA, the CDR3 is TGTGCCAGCAGCTTAAAAGATGGGCGGACAGGGAGGGACAAAAACATTCAGTACTTC.

This clonotype has at least ten counts. The rearrangement uses TRBV14 and TRBJ1-1, with 7 positions matching TRBD1. There are 19 residues in the CDR3. V trimming: 2 bases; J trimming: 3 bases; junction bases outside the gene matches: 18. Germline V gives CDR1 SGHDN, CDR2 FVKESK. The CDR3, as DNA: TGTGCCAGCAGCCAAACAGGACAGGACGTCCATTCCTGGGACACTGAAGCTTTCTTT. Translated, it gives CASSQTGQDVHSWDTEAFF.

The CDR3 nucleotides are TGCAGCGTCCCGATGGGGGGTGGGGGGACTGAAGCTTTCTTT. Its translation is CSVPMGGGGTEAFF. This chain connects TRBV29-1 to TRBJ1-1, with D possibly being TRBD1 (5 bases). This CDR3 is built from 14 residues. V dropped 6 bases and J dropped 5 bases, with 19 bases sitting between them. CDR1 is SQVTM, CDR2 ANQGSEA, per germline.

This clonotype occurred many times. The chain recombines TRBV7-2 with TRBJ1-1; weak D call: TRBD1 (5 bases). The length of the CDR3 is 14 residues. Trimming pared 5 bases from V and 4 bases from J, leaving 14 bases between. CDR1 is SGHTA and CDR2 is FQGNSA in the germline V gene. This CDR3 reads CASSRGRLATEAFF. The DNA for the CDR3 is TGTGCCAGCAGCCGGGGGAGGCTGGCCACTGAAGCTTTCTTT.

Only a few counts were recorded for this clonotype. The gene calls are TRBV20-1 and TRBJ2-7; the match to TRBD1 covers 11 bases. The V gene end was trimmed by 6 bases and the J gene end by 2 bases; junction bases not matched to a gene: 6. The CDR3 totals 14 residues. CDR1 DFQATT and CDR2 SNEGSKA come from the germline V gene (reference sequence). The DNA of the CDR3 is TGCAGTGCCACGGACAGGGGGCGGACCTACGAGCAGTACTTC. This translates into CSATDRGRTYEQYF.

This clonotype was counted at least ten times. The genes are TRBV12-3 or TRBV12-4 and TRBJ2-7, with 12 bases fitting TRBD1. V lost 3 bases and J lost 3; bases outside the gene matches: 3. The CDR3 consists of 15 residues. The CDR3 region is CASSFGTGGLYEQYV. In DNA, the CDR3 is TGTGCCAGCAGTTTCGGGACAGGGGGCCTCTACGAGCAGTACGTC.

The sample holds many counts of this clonotype. The J gene is TRBJ2-5, the V gene TRBV19; the D gene could be TRBD1 or TRBD2 (5 bases each). Germline CDR1 LNHDA, CDR2 SQIVND (reference sequence). V shed 5 bases and J shed 3 bases, with 13 bases lying between them. This CDR3 region has 14 residues. The CDR3 sequence is CASSRRDPKETQYF. CDR3 sequence (DNA): TGTGCCAGTAGTCGCCGGGACCCAAAAGAGACCCAGTACTTC.

This clonotype was seen only a few times. J is TRBJ2-1 and V is TRBV7-9; no reliable D call. V lost 5 bases to trimming and J lost 7 bases, with 9 bases between them. CDR1 SEHNR and CDR2 FQNEAQ come from the germline V gene (reference sequence). The CDR3 is 12 residues long. The CDR3 nucleotides are TGTGCCAGCAGCCTCCCCAGGAATGAGCAGTTCTTC. It specifies CASSLPRNEQFF.

This clonotype was seen repeatedly, ten times or more. CDR3 loop: CASSLALTSGVTYEQYV. As DNA, the CDR3 is TGTGCCAGCAGCTTAGCCCTAACTAGCGGGGTAACCTACGAGCAGTACGTC. The chain uses TRBV7-6 and TRBJ2-7; TRBD2 matches 10 bases. The CDR3 runs 17 residues. The germline V gene has CDR1 SGHVS and CDR2 FNYEAQ. The V and J ends lost 0 bases and 2 bases, in that order; junction bases with no gene match: 7.

This clonotype occurred many times. This rearrangement joins TRBV3-1 to TRBJ2-3; 10 nucleotides line up with TRBD2. V shed 1 base and J 5 bases; nucleotides not matched to a gene: 6. CDR3 length: 16 amino acids. Germline assignment: CDR1 LGHDT and CDR2 YNNKEL (reference sequence). This chain's CDR3 is CASSQGLAGAEDTQYF. The CDR3 DNA follows: TGTGCCAGCAGCCAAGGCCTAGCGGGGGCGGAAGATACGCAGTATTTT.

This clonotype showed up many times. This chain joins TRBV7-6 and TRBJ2-3; 12 positions agree with TRBD2. With 4 bases clipped from V and 4 bases from J, the junction kept 12 bases outside the gene matches. Germline CDR1 SGHVS, CDR2 FNYEAQ. The CDR3 has 18 amino acids. The CDR3 spells CASSSSLAGGPGADTQYF. DNA for the CDR3: TGTGCCAGCAGCTCATCCCTAGCGGGGGGGCCGGGGGCAGATACGCAGTATTTT.